The T cell receptor (beta chain) under discussion was sequenced for a study of blood T cell repertoires in COVID-19. Germline assignment: CDR1 ENHRY and CDR2 SYGVKD. J lost 3 bases, V lost 6 bases, and 6 bases had no gene match. This CDR3 comprises 14 residues. Original data processing: Reference gene primer amplification yielded estimated nucleated cell counts. Measured with immunoSEQ multiplex PCR; TCRdb has only the in-frame clones, and not every one. V and J calls and clone size are those listed in that table; D and trimming were worked out from the DNA. Of some 74,000 clones listed, about 80% were seen once; the top ten hold more than 10%.

This TCR came from a human donor in a cohort sampled during active COVID-19. Sample: peripheral blood. The chain uses TRBV10-3 and TRBJ2-3; 7 bases line up with TRBD1. CDR3 residues: CAISGRQGTDTQYF. The CDR3 DNA reads TGTGCCATCAGCGGTAGACAGGGTACAGATACGCAGTATTTT.